This paragraph covers one T cell receptor (beta chain) sequence. Its antigen is not identified. This sample is part of a study of T cells after yellow fever vaccination. Study information: Preparing low-cell-number fractions relied on SMART-Seq v4 Ultra Low Input.

TCRdb used MiXCR to reprocess the 5' RACE reads, holding one entry per CDR3 protein. The sample contains roughly 340,000 distinct CDR3 sequences, 8.5% to 9% of which appear only once. The CDR3 contains 15 residues. CDR1 is LGHNA and CDR2 is YSLEER in the germline V gene. Trimming pared 0 bases from V and 5 bases from J, leaving 10 bases between. The study's findings and limits: Clones from primary vaccination mostly reappeared after the booster (around 97% CD4, over 85% CD8).

This receptor was obtained from a man between 18 and 29 years old who received the YFV17D yellow fever vaccine. This sample comprised PBMCs, obtained on the day of the first yellow fever vaccination. V is TRBV4-3 and J is TRBJ2-2, with no clear D. The CDR3 DNA sequence: TGCGCCAGCAGCCAAGATCCGGGCCCGACCGGGGAGCTGTTTTTT. Translated, it gives CASSQDPGPTGELFF.